These T cell receptor beta chains were read from a single sample in a study of T-cell memory formation after mild COVID-19. TCRdb independently ran MiXCR on the 5' RACE reads; one entry per CDR3 protein. The table has roughly 170,000 distinct CDR3 sequences, less than 20% seen once. The source material was PBMCs or a T cell subset sorted from them (not recorded which). These TCRs come from a young man who had mild COVID-19 (a few samples of this study predate the infection). Cell type and time point are not known. Each CDR3 is given without its conserved first and last residue. Each record gives: J gene, V gene, CDR3 length, CDR3 protein.

TRBJ1-1,TRBV29-1,11,SVEGWVDTEAF
TRBJ2-6,TRBV6-2/TRBV6-3,15,ASSYGGTYPGANVLT
TRBJ2-7,TRBV5-4,14,ASSFGFDSPSYEQY
TRBJ2-3,TRBV7-2,11,AGQREGLNTQY
TRBJ1-2,TRBV5-6,13,ASRGARTMNYGYT
TRBJ2-1,TRBV24-1,12,ATSRTGSYNEQF
TRBJ2-1,TRBV20-1,9,STPRGNEQF
TRBJ1-1,TRBV7-8,13,ASSLNRDGPREAF
TRBJ2-7,TRBV23-1,11,ASRPIRDYEQY
TRBJ1-2,TRBV12-3/TRBV12-4,14,ASGDPGLEAHVGYT
TRBJ1-6,TRBV10-3,12,AITVGGINSPLH
TRBJ1-5,TRBV6-2/TRBV6-3,14,ASSYRKRGWNQPQH
TRBJ1-2,TRBV6-2/TRBV6-3,9,ASSYAYGYT
TRBJ1-2,TRBV12-3/TRBV12-4,16,ASSPWRGRGGTNYGYT
TRBJ2-3,TRBV20-1,12,SARDRPVADTQY
TRBJ1-5,TRBV7-9,12,ASSLGGGLQPQH
TRBJ2-6,TRBV7-6,15,ASSSGLSTVGATVLT
TRBJ1-2,TRBV9,11,ASTPGRSYGYT
TRBJ2-4,TRBV25-1,15,ASSEMGEGTVRDIQY
TRBJ2-5,TRBV5-1,14,ASSPSGEVAGETQY
TRBJ2-2,TRBV5-1,12,ASSQMTDTGELF
TRBJ2-2,TRBV2,14,ASSERASKNTGELF
TRBJ2-3,TRBV20-1,14,SAYGTSGGITDTQY
TRBJ2-7,TRBV7-9,13,ASSQGLAGIYEQY
TRBJ2-3,TRBV18,11,ASSPSRGDTQY
TRBJ1-6,TRBV20-1,12,SASGGYSNSPLH
TRBJ2-5,TRBV7-9,12,ASSWDSAGETQY
TRBJ1-5,TRBV5-1,12,ASSLEGRDQPQH
TRBJ2-7,TRBV5-4,13,ASSKAGTGEYEQY
TRBJ2-3,TRBV20-1,12,SANRGEISDTQY
TRBJ1-2,TRBV10-3,14,AISESDGQGSGGYT
TRBJ2-5,TRBV9,15,ASSPGGGGGARETQY
TRBJ2-1,TRBV5-1,11,ASSDQNYNEQF
TRBJ2-5,TRBV29-1,17,SALGRISGGAPGQETQY